The 9 T cell receptor beta chains below come from one sample, sequenced in a study of blood T cell repertoires in COVID-19. Clones were read by immunoSEQ multiplex PCR, and TCRdb kept only the in-frame ones, dropping some. The repertoire holds roughly 300,000 clones, with more than 80% as singletons. The sequencing input was peripheral blood. The receptors originated from a young woman with COVID-19, enrolled during active disease.

This clone was observed a single time. This chain connects TRBV5-1 to TRBJ2-1; TRBD2 aligns across 9 bases. CDR3 length: 16 residues. Looked up from germline, CDR1 is SGHRS and CDR2 is YFSETQ. The trim removed 0 bases at V and 6 bases at J, leaving 7 bases unmatched. The CDR3 region has the DNA TGCGCCAGCAGCTTGGCCGCGGGAGGGCATGGCAATGAGCAGTTCTTC. As protein: CASSLAAGGHGNEQFF.

This rearrangement joins TRBV2 to TRBJ1-4; tentative D call: TRBD1 (5 bases). CDR3 length: 15 residues. Germline CDR1 and CDR2: SNHLY and FYNNEI. Between the trimmed V and J ends, which lost 3 bases and 7 bases, there was a span of 15 bases. Here the CDR3 reads CASSDWGGVSEKLFF. The DNA of the CDR3 is TGTGCCAGCAGTGATTGGGGGGGGGTTAGTGAAAAACTGTTTTTT.

The CDR3 loop is CASSSQGGHGYTF. The DNA for the CDR3 is TGTGCCAGCAGTTCCCAAGGTGGGCACGGCTACACCTTC. The chain is built from TRBV27 and TRBJ1-2; D remains unclear. V lost 4 bases and J 8 bases, leaving 14 bases between the germline ends. The germline CDR1 and CDR2 sequences are MNHEY and SMNVEV (reference sequence). The CDR3 has 13 residues.

Comment on this clone: One end of the junction fails to match germline, which may point to a read error. This chain uses TRBV7-3 with TRBJ2-1; the D is unclear. The CDR3 runs to 12 residues. The germline V gene has CDR1 SGHTA and CDR2 FQGTGA. CDR3 amino acids: CASSLEKGELLF. CDR3 DNA sequence: TGTGCCAGCAGCTTAGAGAAAGGAGAATTGCTCTTC.

This sequence joins TRBV18 and TRBJ2-5; no firm D call. Germline CDR1 reads KGHSH; CDR2 reads LQKENI. V lost 5 bases and J lost 5, with 12 bases in between. This CDR3 has 13 residues. The CDR3 region is CASSGQPRETQYF. The CDR3 bases are TGTGCCAGCTCAGGGCAGCCTCGGGAGACCCAGTACTTC.

The gene calls are TRBV29-1 and TRBJ2-2; TRBD1 matches 8 bases. The CDR3 is made up of 14 amino acids. Germline assignment: CDR1 SQVTM and CDR2 ANQGSEA. The trim removed 6 bases at V and 1 base at J, leaving 4 bases unmatched. The CDR3 nucleotides are TGCAGCGTGGGGGACAGGCAGAACACCGGGGAGCTGTTTTTT. Residues: CSVGDRQNTGELFF.

This clone was found once. The chain combines TRBV4-2 with TRBJ2-7, with D maybe TRBD2 (5 bases). Trimming took off 0 bases at V and 2 bases at J, with 8 bases between the two ends. Germline V gene lookup returns CDR1 LGHNA and CDR2 YNFKEQ. This CDR3 comprises 14 residues. CDR3: CASSQDQRTYEQYF. In nucleotides, the CDR3 is TGTGCCAGCAGCCAAGACCAGCGGACCTACGAGCAGTACTTC.

Here the CDR3 reads CASSSRQGWAEAFF. As DNA, the CDR3 is TGTGCCAGCAGCTCCCGACAGGGTTGGGCTGAAGCTTTCTTT. V is TRBV7-9 and J is TRBJ1-1, with 7 bases lining up with TRBD1. Germline lookup yields CDR1 SEHNR and CDR2 FQNEAQ (reference sequence). This CDR3 region has 14 residues. V gave up 4 bases and J gave up 6 bases; unmatched junction bases: 8.

This rearrangement joins TRBV5-1 to TRBJ1-2, with D perhaps matching TRBD1 (6 bases). This CDR3 is 16 amino acids long. The germline V gene has CDR1 SGHRS and CDR2 YFSETQ. V shed 1 base and J shed 8 bases, with 21 bases lying between them. The DNA for the CDR3 is TGCGCCAGCAGCTTGATTGCGGACGGCAGGGGAGAGGGCTACACCTTC. Its protein is CASSLIADGRGEGYTF. Variable domain in full (rest from reference TRBV5-1 and TRBJ1-2): KAGVTQTPRYLIKTRGQQVTLSCSPISGHRSVSWYQQTPGQGLQFLFEYFSETQRNKGNFPGRFSGRQFSNSRSEMNVSTLELGDSALYLCASSLIADGRGEGYTFGSGTRLTVV.